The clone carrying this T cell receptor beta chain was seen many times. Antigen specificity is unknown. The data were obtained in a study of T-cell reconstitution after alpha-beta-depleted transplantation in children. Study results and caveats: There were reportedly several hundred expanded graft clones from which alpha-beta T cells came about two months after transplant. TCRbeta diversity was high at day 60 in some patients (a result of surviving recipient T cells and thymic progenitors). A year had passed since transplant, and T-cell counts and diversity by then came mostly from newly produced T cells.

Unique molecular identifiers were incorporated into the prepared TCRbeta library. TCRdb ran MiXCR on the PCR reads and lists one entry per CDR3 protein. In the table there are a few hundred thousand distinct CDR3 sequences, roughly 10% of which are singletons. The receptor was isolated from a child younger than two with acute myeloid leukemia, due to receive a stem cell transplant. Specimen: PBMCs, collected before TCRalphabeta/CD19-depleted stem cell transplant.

The CDR3 DNA reads TGTGCCAGCAGACGACTAGCGGGAGATTTGACAGATACGCAGTATTTT. The encoded protein is CASRRLAGDLTDTQYF. This rearrangement joins TRBV2 to TRBJ2-3; 12 nucleotides match TRBD2. The CDR3 is 16 residues long. V gave up 6 bases and J gave up 3 bases; unmatched junction bases: 7. CDR1 SNHLY and CDR2 FYNNEI come from the germline V gene.